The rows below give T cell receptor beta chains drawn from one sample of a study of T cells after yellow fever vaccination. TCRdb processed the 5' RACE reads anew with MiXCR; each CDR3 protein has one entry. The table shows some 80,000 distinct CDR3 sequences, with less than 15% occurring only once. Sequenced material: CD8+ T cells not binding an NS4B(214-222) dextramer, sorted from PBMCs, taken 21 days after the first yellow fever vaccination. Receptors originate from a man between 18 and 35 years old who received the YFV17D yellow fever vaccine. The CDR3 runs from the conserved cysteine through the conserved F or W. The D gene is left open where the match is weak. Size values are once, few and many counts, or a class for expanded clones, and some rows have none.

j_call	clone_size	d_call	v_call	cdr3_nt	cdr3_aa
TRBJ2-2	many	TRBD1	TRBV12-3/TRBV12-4	TGTGCCAGCAGACAGGGGCCCGGGGAGCTGTTTTTT	CASRQGPGELFF
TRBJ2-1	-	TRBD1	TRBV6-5	TGTGCCAGCAGTTACTCGGGACAGGGCAATGAGCAGTTCTTC	CASSYSGQGNEQFF
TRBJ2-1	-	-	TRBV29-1	TGCAGCGTTGCGGAGGGGCCCAGGGGAAATGAGCAGTTCTTC	CSVAEGPRGNEQFF
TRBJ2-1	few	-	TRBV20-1	TGCAGTGTCCACTTGAGTGGGGGGCGGACCTACAATGAGCAGTTCTTC	CSVHLSGGRTYNEQFF
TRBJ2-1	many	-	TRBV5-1	TGCGCCAGCAGCTTAGAACAGGCCTACAATGAGCAGTTCTTC	CASSLEQAYNEQFF
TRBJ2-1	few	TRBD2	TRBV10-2	TGCGCCAGCATTCCTGGACTAGCGGGGCCAAATGAGCAGTTCTTC	CASIPGLAGPNEQFF
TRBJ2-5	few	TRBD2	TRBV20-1	TGCAGTGCTAGAGATACCCTTCTCCAGCGGGGGAAAGAGACCCAGTACTTC	CSARDTLLQRGKETQYF
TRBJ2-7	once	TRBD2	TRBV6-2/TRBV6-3	TGTGCCAGCAGTTACTCGACCAGCGGGGGGACCTCCTACGAGCAGTACTTC	CASSYSTSGGTSYEQYF
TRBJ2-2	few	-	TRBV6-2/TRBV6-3	TGTGCCAGCAGTTCCAAGGCCCCCGGGATTTACAACACCGGGGAGCTGTTTTTT	CASSSKAPGIYNTGELFF
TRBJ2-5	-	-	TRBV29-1	TGCAGCGTTGAAGATCTGGCCCAATTCCCGGAGACCCAGTACTTC	CSVEDLAQFPETQYF
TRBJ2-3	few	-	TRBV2	TGTGCCAGTGGGGACAGCACAGATACGCAGTATTTT	CASGDSTDTQYF
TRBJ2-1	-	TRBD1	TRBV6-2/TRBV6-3	TGTGCCAGCAGTTACGGCCAGGGACAGGGACCCTACAATGAGCAGTTCTTC	CASSYGQGQGPYNEQFF
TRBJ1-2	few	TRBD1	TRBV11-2	TGTGCCAGCAGCTACGCAGCGCAGGGGGACTATGGCTACACCTTC	CASSYAAQGDYGYTF
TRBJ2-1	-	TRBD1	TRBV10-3	TGTGCCGGGGGGACAGGGGGCGCGGTCAACGAGCAGTTCTTC	CAGGTGGAVNEQFF
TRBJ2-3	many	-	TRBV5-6	TGTGCCAGCAGCTTGGAGACAGATACGCAGTATTTT	CASSLETDTQYF
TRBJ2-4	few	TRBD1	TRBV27	TGTGCCAGCAGTTCAAGACAGGGGGTTACCAAAAACATTCAGTACTTC	CASSSRQGVTKNIQYF
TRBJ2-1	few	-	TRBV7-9	TGTGCCAGCAGCCAAACCGACGTGAGCTCCTACAATGAGCAGTTCTTC	CASSQTDVSSYNEQFF
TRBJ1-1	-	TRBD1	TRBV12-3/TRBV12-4	TGTGCCAGCAGTTTAAGTGGGACAGGGGCTGAAGCTTTCTTT	CASSLSGTGAEAFF
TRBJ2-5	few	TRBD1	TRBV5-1	TGCGCCAGCAGCTTGACCGGACAGGATAAAGAGACCCAGTACTTC	CASSLTGQDKETQYF